Listed below are T cell receptor beta chains from one sample, sequenced in a study of Graves' ophthalmopathy and Graves' hyperthyroidism. MiXCR, applied by TCRdb to the multiplex PCR reads, yields one record per CDR3 protein. The repertoire holds around 660,000 distinct CDR3 sequences, with about 41% as singletons. The specimen was peripheral blood. These receptors were collected from an adult man with Graves' ophthalmopathy. CDR3s include the opening cysteine and the closing phenylalanine or tryptophan. D genes are given only for firm matches. Some rows mark clone size as missing; the rest say once, few, many or name a class of expanded clone.

abundance	d_gene	v_gene	len	j_gene	CDR3nt	CDR3aa
many	-	TRBV6-5	16	TRBJ2-7	TGTGCCAGCAGTTACTACGGGGCCCAACCGGTGGGGGAGCAGTACTTC	CASSYYGAQPVGEQYF
-	-	TRBV7-8	14	TRBJ1-1	TGTGCCAGCAGCTCTCGGACAGATGGTACTGAAGCTTTCTTT	CASSSRTDGTEAFF
-	TRBD2	TRBV5-6	17	TRBJ2-5	TGTGCCAGCAGCCCGCTACCCGCCAATAGCGGGGGAGAGACCCAGTACTTC	CASSPLPANSGGETQYF
few	-	TRBV7-2	16	TRBJ2-2	TGCGCCAGCAGCACACGGGGGCGAGGGAAAAACGGGGAGCTGTTTTTT	CASSTRGRGKNGELFF
many	-	TRBV12-3/TRBV12-4	12	TRBJ2-7	TGTGCCAGCACCCCAGACGGTTACGAGCAGTACTTC	CASTPDGYEQYF
many	-	TRBV19	16	TRBJ1-1	TGTGCCAGTAGTTTCCGTGTGGGGATTCAGGGTCCTCAAGCTTTCTTT	CASSFRVGIQGPQAFF
-	-	TRBV20-1	13	TRBJ2-7	TGCAGTGCTAGAGTGACTAATGTCTACGAGCAGTACTTC	CSARVTNVYEQYF
few	TRBD1	TRBV20-1	14	TRBJ2-5	TGCAGTGTCGACCCTAAAACAGGGGAAGAGACCCAGTACTTC	CSVDPKTGEETQYF
-	TRBD2	TRBV29-1	16	TRBJ2-5	TGCAGCGTCCCGGGAGGTAGCGGGGGACAGCAAGAGACCCAGTACTTC	CSVPGGSGGQQETQYF
many	-	TRBV2	13	TRBJ1-1	TGTGCCGGACGACAGGACGTGAACACTGAAGCTTTCTTT	CAGRQDVNTEAFF
once	TRBD2	TRBV7-2	13	TRBJ2-1	TGCGCCAGCAGCTGGGGACTAGCCAATGAGCAGTTCTTC	CASSWGLANEQFF
many	-	TRBV19	14	TRBJ1-5	TGTGCCAGTCATTGGCGGGAGATGGGTCAGCCCCAGCATTTT	CASHWREMGQPQHF
-	-	TRBV2	11	TRBJ1-2	TGTGCCAGCAGTGCGCAGTCTGGAAACACCTTC	CASSAQSGNTF
many	-	TRBV9	15	TRBJ2-7	TGTGCCAGCAGCGTAACAGGGTATTCTTCTGGGGAGCAGTACTTC	CASSVTGYSSGEQYF
many	TRBD2	TRBV7-8	17	TRBJ2-2	TGTGCCAGCAGCTTAGAGGGTAGCGGGGTTCACACCGGGGAGCTGTTTTTT	CASSLEGSGVHTGELFF
-	-	TRBV7-3	15	TRBJ1-3	TGTGCCAGCAGCTCCGGGGCGAACACTGGAAACACCATATATTTT	CASSSGANTGNTIYF
-	TRBD1	TRBV2	16	TRBJ1-4	TGTGCCAGCAGTGGGGACAGGGGGTTCTGTGATGAAAAACTGTTTTTT	CASSGDRGFCDEKLFF
many	-	TRBV24-1	15	TRBJ1-2	TGTGCCACCAGTGATGCAAAGGGGGGGGACTATGGCTACACCTTC	CATSDAKGGDYGYTF
many	TRBD2	TRBV6-4	15	TRBJ2-6	TGTGCCAGCAGTGACGCGGGGGCTGGGGCCAACGTCCTGACTTTC	CASSDAGAGANVLTF
few	-	TRBV27	15	TRBJ1-6	TGTGCCAGCACGATTCAGGGAGGGTTCAATTCACCCCTCCACTTT	CASTIQGGFNSPLHF
-	-	TRBV4-1	17	TRBJ2-7	TGCGCCAGCAGCCAAGTACCGGGATCTCACCCTGAGTACGAGCAGTACTTC	CASSQVPGSHPEYEQYF
-	-	TRBV12-3/TRBV12-4	12	TRBJ1-1	TGTGCCAGCAGTAGACAGACTCCTGAAGCTTTCTTT	CASSRQTPEAFF
-	TRBD1	TRBV25-1	14	TRBJ1-6	TGTGCCAGTGGGTCCGGGACAGGGGATTCACCCCTCCACTTT	CASGSGTGDSPLHF
many	TRBD2	TRBV15	16	TRBJ2-7	TGTGCCACCAGCGGCGACTTAGCGGGAGGTGTCTACGAGCAGTACTTC	CATSGDLAGGVYEQYF
many	TRBD1	TRBV29-1	15	TRBJ1-1	TGCAGCGTTGAAGGAATTGAGGGGGCCGGCACTGAAGCTTTCTTT	CSVEGIEGAGTEAFF
few	TRBD1	TRBV20-1	16	TRBJ1-5	TGCAGTGCTACCCCAGTGGGGACAGGGGGGAATCAGCCCCAGCATTTT	CSATPVGTGGNQPQHF
medium-sized	TRBD1	TRBV25-1	16	TRBJ2-7	TGTGCCAGCAGTGAATCCATGGGGACAGGGGGCTACGAGCAGTACTTC	CASSESMGTGGYEQYF
many	-	TRBV14	11	TRBJ2-5	TGTGCCAGCAGCCAAATTCGGACCCAGTACTTC	CASSQIRTQYF
many	TRBD1	TRBV7-9	16	TRBJ2-2	TGTGCCAGCAGCCTCCAGGGGGACGCGAACACCGGGGAGCTGTTTTTT	CASSLQGDANTGELFF
-	TRBD1	TRBV10-3	16	TRBJ1-3	TGTGCCAGCAGTTACTCCCCGGACAGGTCTGGAAACACCATATATTTT	CASSYSPDRSGNTIYF
-	-	TRBV29-1	16	TRBJ2-3	TGCAGTGCCAAAAGGGAGCAGCTAAGTAGCACAGATACGCAGTATTTT	CSAKREQLSSTDTQYF
-	-	TRBV5-1	13	TRBJ2-6	TGCGCCAGCAGCTTGGACAGGGTGAACACTGAAGCTTTC	CASSLDRVNTEAF
-	-	TRBV2	15	TRBJ2-7	TGTGCCAGCAGCCACCGCCCGGGGGACTCCTACGAGCAGTACTTC	CASSHRPGDSYEQYF
-	TRBD1	TRBV7-2	18	TRBJ1-5	TGTGCCAGCAGCTTCTACCGGGACAGGGTTGATGGCAATCAGCCCCAGCATTTT	CASSFYRDRVDGNQPQHF
-	-	TRBV9	16	TRBJ1-2	TGTGCCAGCAGCGCCGGGTTAGGGACACTCGGCTATGGCTACTCCTTC	CASSAGLGTLGYGYSF
many	-	TRBV12-3/TRBV12-4	13	TRBJ2-7	TGTGCCAGCAAGGTCGGGGCCGTCGACGAGCAGTACTTC	CASKVGAVDEQYF
many	TRBD2	TRBV9	15	TRBJ2-5	TGTGCCAGCAGCGGGGGGGGACGGATACAAGAGACCCAGTACTTC	CASSGGGRIQETQYF
many	-	TRBV20-1	14	TRBJ1-5	TGCAGTGCTAGAGTCGGGTCCCCCAATCAGCCCCAGCATTTT	CSARVGSPNQPQHF
many	TRBD1	TRBV19	16	TRBJ2-7	TGTGCCAGTAGTCCATTCGGACAGGCCCTTCAGGGCGAGCAGTACTTC	CASSPFGQALQGEQYF
-	-	TRBV29-1	13	TRBJ1-2	TGCAGCGTTGAGGACGGGGAAGGCTATGGCTACACCTTC	CSVEDGEGYGYTF
-	-	TRBV12-3/TRBV12-4	15	TRBJ2-2	TGTGCCAGCAGACTCCTCAGGGTAGGGACCGGGGAGCTGTTTTTT	CASRLLRVGTGELFF
-	TRBD1	TRBV29-1	12	TRBJ1-1	TGCCCGCGACAGGGGTTAATGACTGAAGCTTTCTTT	CPRQGLMTEAFF
many	-	TRBV25-1	14	TRBJ1-5	TGTGCCAGCAGTGAATCCAGTAGCAATCAGCCCCAGCATTTT	CASSESSSNQPQHF
-	-	TRBV24-1	14	TRBJ2-1	TGTGCCAGCAGTTTGGACAGACTTTACAATGAGCAGTTCTTC	CASSLDRLYNEQFF